A selection of T cell receptor beta chains follows, all from one sample in a study of shared clonotypes between healthy human individuals. Sequencing was performed with immunoSEQ multiplex PCR; in TCRdb, only in-frame clones are kept and a portion is missing. The sample carries 2 million or so clones, approximately 94% recorded once. The sequencing input was naive CD8+ T cells sorted from blood. These receptors were obtained from a man between 18 and 35 years old in good health. The CDR3 runs from the conserved cysteine through the conserved F or W. D genes are given only for firm matches. Clone size is shown for a subset of rows, as once, few, many or a class of expanded clone.

>.|once|TRBJ2-7|TRBV27
CASSSWTASYEQYF
TGTGCCAGCAGTTCATGGACAGCCTCCTACGAGCAGTACTTC
>TRBD2|.|TRBJ2-3|TRBV27
CASSYGGFSTDTQYF
TGTGCCAGCAGTTACGGGGGGTTTAGCACAGATACGCAGTATTTT
>TRBD1|.|TRBJ2-7|TRBV4-1
CASSPDRDRGGDEQYF
TGCGCCAGCAGCCCAGACCGGGACAGGGGCGGGGACGAGCAGTACTTC
>.|.|TRBJ1-4|TRBV13
CASSLGIGTTNEKLFF
TGTGCCAGCAGCTTAGGCATAGGTACAACTAATGAAAAACTGTTTTTT
>.|.|TRBJ2-1|TRBV6-5
CASSYSGVNNEQFF
TGTGCCAGCAGTTACTCGGGAGTAAACAATGAGCAGTTCTTC
>.|.|TRBJ2-7|TRBV11-2
CASSSASYEQYF
TGTGCCAGCAGCTCCGCCTCCTACGAGCAGTACTTC
>.|.|TRBJ1-5|TRBV23-1
CASSLTQTDNQPQHF
TGCGCCAGCAGTCTGACCCAAACCGACAATCAGCCCCAGCATTTT
>.|.|TRBJ2-2|TRBV6-1
CASSGGELFF
TGTGCCAGCAGTGGGGGGGAGCTGTTTTTT
>.|.|TRBJ1-1|TRBV9
CASGTNMNTEAFF
TGTGCCAGCGGGACGAACATGAACACTGAAGCTTTCTTT
>.|.|TRBJ1-1|TRBV28
CAIDMITGIHTEAFF
TGTGCCATCGATATGATTACAGGAATCCACACTGAAGCTTTCTTT
>.|.|TRBJ1-1|TRBV29-1
CSVEGGAGMNTEAFF
TGCAGCGTTGAAGGGGGGGCCGGAATGAACACTGAAGCTTTCTTT
>.|.|TRBJ1-5|TRBV14
CASSLPGQPQHF
TGTGCCAGCAGCCTCCCCGGACAGCCCCAGCATTTT
>TRBD2|.|TRBJ2-1|TRBV9
CASSVVMGLAGGDEQFF
TGTGCCAGCAGCGTAGTGATGGGACTAGCGGGGGGAGATGAGCAGTTCTTC
>TRBD1|.|TRBJ2-7|TRBV11-2
CASSLLIGTGVSEQYF
TGTGCCAGCAGCTTACTCATAGGGACAGGCGTCAGCGAGCAGTACTTC
>TRBD1|.|TRBJ1-1|TRBV9
CASSPGTGVNTEAFF
TGTGCCAGCAGCCCGGGGACAGGGGTGAACACTGAAGCTTTCTTT
>.|.|TRBJ1-1|TRBV7-9
CASTPPTLNTEAFF
TGTGCCAGCACCCCCCCGACATTGAACACTGAAGCTTTCTTT
>TRBD1|.|TRBJ2-5|TRBV19
CASSLTGDRETQYF
TGTGCCAGTAGTCTGACAGGGGATAGAGAGACCCAGTACTTC
>TRBD1|.|TRBJ2-7|TRBV27
CASSTRQGPYEQYF
TGTGCCAGCAGTACCCGACAGGGCCCCTACGAGCAGTACTTC
>TRBD1|.|TRBJ1-1|TRBV19
CASSADVTGTGAKNTEAFF
TGTGCCAGTAGTGCCGACGTAACCGGGACAGGGGCTAAGAACACTGAAGCTTTCTTT
>.|.|TRBJ2-2|TRBV9
CASSEGLGVSTGELFF
TGTGCCAGCAGCGAGGGGTTAGGGGTGTCCACCGGGGAGCTGTTTTTT
>.|.|TRBJ1-1|TRBV19
CASSIQGFMGNTEAFF
TGTGCCAGTAGTATACAGGGGTTCATGGGGAACACTGAAGCTTTCTTT
>.|.|TRBJ2-7|TRBV4-2
CASSQGGYEQYF
TGTGCCAGCAGCCAAGGGGGGTACGAGCAGTACTTC
>.|.|TRBJ2-7|TRBV27
CASSLGVDLYEQYF
TGTGCCAGCAGTTTGGGGGTCGACCTCTACGAGCAGTACTTC
>.|.|TRBJ2-7|TRBV7-9
CASSPLGGEPNYEQYF
TGTGCCAGCAGCCCATTAGGGGGAGAGCCCAACTACGAGCAGTACTTC
>TRBD1|.|TRBJ1-1|TRBV7-9
CASREGQGEAFF
TGTGCCAGCAGGGAAGGACAGGGGGAAGCTTTCTTT
>.|.|TRBJ2-2|TRBV7-9
CASSQGGGLTGELFF
TGTGCCAGCAGCCAGGGGGGCGGCCTCACCGGGGAGCTGTTTTTT
>.|.|TRBJ1-5|TRBV4-2
CASSQDLFELNQPQHF
TGTGCCAGCAGCCAAGACCTTTTTGAGCTCAATCAGCCCCAGCATTTT
>.|.|TRBJ2-5|TRBV7-9
CASSLGRETQYF
TGTGCCAGCAGCTTAGGTCGAGAGACCCAGTACTTC
>.|.|TRBJ2-7|TRBV10-3
CAISEKEEQYF
TGTGCCATCAGTGAGAAGGAAGAGCAGTACTTC
>.|once|TRBJ2-7|TRBV7-9
CASSGREASLEQYF
TGTGCCAGCAGCGGGAGAGAAGCTAGCCTCGAGCAGTACTTC
>TRBD1|.|TRBJ1-1|TRBV29-1
CSITTPGQTPEAFF
TGCAGCATTACCACACCGGGACAGACGCCTGAAGCTTTCTTT
>.|.|TRBJ2-3|TRBV6-5
CASSYDGSTDTQYF
TGTGCCAGCAGTTACGACGGGAGCACAGATACGCAGTATTTT
>.|.|TRBJ2-5|TRBV5-4
CASSSWTVYGETQYF
TGTGCCAGCAGCTCGTGGACAGTATACGGGGAGACCCAGTACTTC
>TRBD1|once|TRBJ2-7|TRBV6-6
CASSWTGESYEQYF
TGTGCCAGCAGCTGGACAGGGGAGTCCTACGAGCAGTACTTC
>TRBD2|.|TRBJ2-7|TRBV6-6
CASSTGDYYEQYF
TGTGCCAGCAGTACCGGGGACTACTACGAGCAGTACTTC
>TRBD1|.|TRBJ2-3|TRBV4-1
CASSQERTGAYTDTQYF
TGCGCCAGCAGCCAAGAGCGGACAGGGGCGTACACAGATACGCAGTATTTT
>.|.|TRBJ1-1|TRBV7-6
CASSPDRVNTEAFF
TGTGCCAGCAGTCCGGACAGAGTGAACACTGAAGCTTTCTTT